Ten or more counts support the clone carrying this T cell receptor (beta chain). The data derive from a study of T cells after yellow fever vaccination. TCRdb recomputed calls from the 5' RACE reads with MiXCR, one row per CDR3 protein. The table shows hundreds of thousands of distinct CDR3 sequences, with around an eighth occurring only once. The trim removed 1 base at V and 5 bases at J, leaving 10 bases unmatched. Germline loops: CDR1 LGHNA, CDR2 YSLEER. This CDR3 comprises 17 residues. The chain has TRBV4-3 and TRBJ2-1; 8 positions agree with TRBD2. Sequenced here: PBMCs, sampled on the day of the yellow fever booster vaccination. The sequence came from a man aged 30-40 years who received the YFV17D yellow fever vaccine. In DNA form, the CDR3 reads TGCGCCAGCAGCCAAGGAACTTCGGGAGGGCCCCACAATGAGCAGTTCTTC. Protein product: CASSQGTSGGPHNEQFF.